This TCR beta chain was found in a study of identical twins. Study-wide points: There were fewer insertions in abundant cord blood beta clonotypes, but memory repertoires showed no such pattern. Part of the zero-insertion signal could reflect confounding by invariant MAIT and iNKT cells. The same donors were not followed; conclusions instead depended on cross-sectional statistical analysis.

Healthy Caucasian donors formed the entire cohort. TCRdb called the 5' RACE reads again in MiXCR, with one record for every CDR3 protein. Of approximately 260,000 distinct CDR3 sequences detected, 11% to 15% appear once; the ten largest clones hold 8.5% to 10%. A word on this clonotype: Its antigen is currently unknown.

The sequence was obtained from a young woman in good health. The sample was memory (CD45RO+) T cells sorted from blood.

The CDR3 DNA reads TGTGCCAGCAGTTACCTGGGACAGGGGGATGGCTACACCTTC. It translates to CASSYLGQGDGYTF. The chain employs TRBV6-5 and TRBJ1-2; the match to TRBD1 covers 11 bases. J gave up 6 bases and V 2 bases, and 2 bases lay outside the gene matches. CDR1 MNHEY and CDR2 SVGAGI come from the germline V gene. The CDR3 totals 14 residues.